This T cell receptor beta chain was identified during a study of T cell responses to AZD1222 COVID-19 vaccine. Here immunoSEQ multiplex PCR was the method, and the copy in TCRdb shows in-frame clones only, minus some. This table has more than 65,000 clones, approximately 78% appearing once. The CDR3 covers 17 residues. J gave up 3 bases and V 4 bases, and 2 bases lay outside the gene matches. The germline CDR1 and CDR2 sequences are LGHNA and YNFKEQ. The TCR sequence derives from an adult in good health. The chain carries TRBV4-2 and TRBJ2-6; the match to TRBD2 covers 14 bases. The sample consisted of peripheral blood, taken on day 0 of AZD1222 vaccination. CDR3 protein: CASSLTSGRGGANVLTF. The CDR3 coding sequence is TGTGCCAGCAGCCTGACTAGCGGGAGGGGTGGGGCCAACGTCCTGACTTTC.